This T cell receptor (beta chain) was identified in a study of early stage breast cancer tumors. The CDR3 is 15 residues long. Germline V gene data show CDR1 as SGHAT and CDR2 as FQNNGV. V shed 7 bases and J shed 6 bases, with 19 bases lying between them. Data came from immunoSEQ multiplex PCR; TCRdb stores just in-frame clones and leaves some out. The sample carries about 30,000 clones, 70% to 75% recorded once. This clonotype was obtained from a person under 45 with breast cancer. Specimen: breast tumor tissue. The chain joins TRBV11-2 to TRBJ2-1; D might be TRBD2 (6 bases). CDR3 region: CASTISGVQGNEQFF. The CDR3 DNA reads as TGTGCCAGCACCATCTCGGGGGTTCAGGGCAATGAGCAGTTCTTC. Variable domain in full (rest from reference TRBV11-2 and TRBJ2-1): EAGVAQSPRYKIIEKRQSVAFWCNPISGHATLYWYQQILGQGPKLLIQFQNNGVVDDSQLPKDRFSAERLKGVDSTLKIQPAKLEDSAVYLCASTISGVQGNEQFFGPGTRLTVL.